This T cell receptor beta chain was retrieved from a study of response to subunit inactivated influenza vaccine. Trimming pared 5 bases from V and 0 bases from J, leaving 13 bases between. The CDR3 spans 15 residues. Germline V gives CDR1 SGHTA, CDR2 FQGNSA. TCRdb redid the calling of the RT-PCR reads with MiXCR, one entry per CDR3 protein. The data contain 500,000 to 550,000 distinct CDR3 sequences, approximately 22% of them singletons. This sample was also put to use in a study of T cells expressing NK-cell markers. That study adds: Production of TCR beta cDNA relied on 5'RACE template switching with UMIs.

This chain links TRBV7-2 with TRBJ1-1; D is unclear. Sample: CD4+ T cells sorted from PBMCs, taken 11 to 12 days after vaccination. The clonotype originates from a man in his fifties who received an inactivated influenza vaccine. In nucleotides, the CDR3 is TGTGCCAGCAGCCTGTCGACAAACATGAACACTGAAGCTTTCTTT. Protein product: CASSLSTNMNTEAFF.